The 14 T cell receptor beta chains reported below all come from one sample, sequenced in a study of radiation and T cells in renal cell carcinoma. This sample's time point: blood 4 weeks post-SBRT, at nephrectomy. Treatment in this sample: 15 Gy SBRT to primary tumor, nephrectomy 4 weeks later. TCRdb's copy holds only in-frame clones and misses some; the assay was immunoSEQ multiplex PCR. The sample shows 97,000 or so clones, around 80% of them seen only once. Sequencing was performed on blood, taken from a patient whose treatment included radiotherapy and nephrectomy. The receptors here all came from a man aged 55 to 69 with renal cell carcinoma.

The gene calls are TRBV6-4 and TRBJ2-7; TRBD2 aligns across 8 bases. Germline CDR1 and CDR2: MRHNA and SNTAGT. The CDR3 consists of 15 residues. V trimming: 5 bases; J trimming: 1 base; junction bases outside the gene matches: 7. The CDR3, as DNA: TGTGCCAGCAGTACGAAGCGGGAGAAGTCCTACGAGCAGTACTTC. Translation gives CASSTKREKSYEQYF.

This clone occurred once. The J gene is TRBJ1-5, the V gene TRBV5-6; TRBD1 matches 9 bases. Germline CDR1 is SGHDT and CDR2 is YYEEEE. This CDR3 has 13 amino acids. With 2 bases clipped from V and 7 bases from J, the junction kept 1 base outside the gene matches. CDR3 in DNA: TGTGCCAGCAGCTTAACAGGGGGCCAGCCCCAGCATTTT. Protein product: CASSLTGGQPQHF.

The chain employs TRBV4-1 and TRBJ2-7; TRBD2 matches at 10 bases. CDR3 length equals 14 residues. V shed 4 bases, J shed 2 bases, and the junction held 2 bases outside the gene matches. Germline CDR1 is MGHRA and CDR2 is YSYEKL. DNA of the CDR3: TGCGCCAGCAGCCCCCTAGCGGGAGCCTACGAGCAGTACTTC. Its translation is CASSPLAGAYEQYF.

The CDR3 bases are TGTGCCAGCAGTGATGACTGGACAGGGGATGAGCAGTTCTTC. Its translation is CASSDDWTGDEQFF. The chain uses TRBV25-1 and TRBJ2-1, with TRBD1 matching over 9 bases. The germline V gene has CDR1 MGHDK and CDR2 SYGVNS. The CDR3 has 14 residues. With 3 bases clipped from V and 8 bases from J, the junction kept 5 bases outside the gene matches. The whole variable domain, filled in from reference TRBV25-1 and TRBJ2-1, reads EADIYQTPRYLVIGTGKKITLECSQTMGHDKMYWYQQDPGMELHLIHYSYGVNSTEKGDLSSESTVSRIRTEHFPLTLESARPSHTSQYLCASSDDWTGDEQFFGPGTRLTVL.

This sequence joins TRBV28 and TRBJ1-1; unclear D gene. Germline CDR1 MDHEN, CDR2 SYDVKM. V was trimmed by 8 bases and J by 3 bases, leaving 13 bases between them. The CDR3 runs to 13 residues. The CDR3 sequence: CASLSDIYTEAFF. CDR3 DNA: TGTGCCAGCCTTTCCGACATCTACACTGAAGCTTTCTTT.

DNA of the CDR3: TGTGCCAGCAGCCCGCGGGGTATCGAGACCCAGTACTTC. Its protein product is CASSPRGIETQYF. V is TRBV7-2 and J is TRBJ2-5; perhaps TRBD2 as D (6 bases). Germline-derived CDR1 and CDR2 are SGHTA and FQGNSA. Trimming left V 5 bases short and J 5 bases short, with 12 bases between. This CDR3 comprises 13 residues.

The chain has TRBV5-1 and TRBJ2-3, with 7 bases aligning to TRBD2. Germline lookup yields CDR1 SGHRS and CDR2 YFSETQ. The CDR3 has 15 amino acids. V shed 0 bases and J 4 bases; nucleotides not matched to a gene: 5. The CDR3 DNA reads TGCGCCAGCAGCTTGGGGAGCGGGAAGCCAGATACGCAGTATTTT. It translates to CASSLGSGKPDTQYF.

This rearrangement joins TRBV7-2 to TRBJ2-3; 12 bases line up with TRBD1. The CDR3 has 16 amino acids. CDR1 is SGHTA and CDR2 is FQGNSA in the germline V gene. V lost 5 bases and J lost 4; bases outside the gene matches: 7. CDR3 sequence: CASSPTGTGGSDTQYF. The CDR3, as DNA: TGTGCCAGCAGCCCCACCGGGACAGGGGGCTCAGATACGCAGTATTTT.

The genes are TRBV29-1 and TRBJ2-1; 7 bases are shared with TRBD2. Trimming removed 6 bases from V and 8 bases from J; junction bases left unmatched: 13. Germline V CDR1 and CDR2: SQVTM, ANQGSEA. The CDR3 contains 14 residues. CDR3 coding DNA: TGCAGCGTCCTCAATCCCGGACTAGTCGATGAGCAGTTCTTC. This encodes CSVLNPGLVDEQFF.

Only a few counts were recorded for this clone. The V and J genes are TRBV5-4 and TRBJ2-1; 11 nucleotides align to TRBD2. After removal of 4 bases from V and 3 bases from J, the junction contained 6 bases not matched to a gene. CDR1 and CDR2 from the germline V gene are SGHNT and YYREEE (reference sequence). This CDR3 is built from 16 residues. The CDR3 region is CASSPAGTSGYNEQFF. DNA for the CDR3: TGTGCCAGCAGCCCGGCTGGGACTAGCGGCTACAATGAGCAGTTCTTC.

J is TRBJ2-6 and V is TRBV2; 11 nucleotides agree with TRBD1. Germline V gives CDR1 SNHLY, CDR2 FYNNEI. V was pared by 11 bases and J by 0 bases, with 6 bases of the junction left unmatched. This CDR3 region has 16 residues. CDR3 residues: CAGEGTGGSGANVLTF. The CDR3 nucleotides are TGTGCCGGAGAGGGGACAGGGGGCTCTGGGGCCAACGTCCTGACTTTC. Full variable domain (rest looked up from reference TRBV2 and TRBJ2-6): EPEVTQTPSHQVTQMGQEVILRCVPISNHLYFYWYRQILGQKVEFLVSFYNNEISEKSEIFDDQFSVERPDGSNFTLKIRSTKLEDSAMYFCAGEGTGGSGANVLTFGAGSRLTVL.

This clone was detected a few times. The genes are TRBV11-3 and TRBJ2-1, with D unclear. Germline values: CDR1 SGHNT, CDR2 YENEEA. Trimming removed 2 bases at V and 16 bases at J, with 18 bases between. The CDR3 loop spans 13 amino acids. The CDR3 is CASSLTKGSSSFF. The CDR3 bases are TGTGCCAGCAGCTTAACGAAGGGCTCGTCGAGTTTCTTC.

The chain couples TRBV28 to TRBJ2-2, with D maybe TRBD2 (5 bases). In germline, CDR1 is MDHEN, CDR2 SYDVKM. V was pared by 7 bases and J by 6 bases, with 18 bases between. This CDR3 has 15 amino acids. The DNA for the CDR3 is TGTGCCAGCAAGGCCCTTGACACGAGGGCCGGGGAGCTGTTTTTT. Translating it yields CASKALDTRAGELFF.

The chain has TRBV7-9 and TRBJ2-7, with 9 bases identical to TRBD2. The CDR3 extends over 13 amino acids. Per germline, CDR1 SEHNR and CDR2 FQNEAQ (reference sequence). V dropped 5 bases and J dropped 6; count of bases not matched to a gene: 5. CDR3 DNA: TGTGCCAGCAGCCGGACTAGCGCGGGCGAGCAGTACTTC. It yields the protein CASSRTSAGEQYF.